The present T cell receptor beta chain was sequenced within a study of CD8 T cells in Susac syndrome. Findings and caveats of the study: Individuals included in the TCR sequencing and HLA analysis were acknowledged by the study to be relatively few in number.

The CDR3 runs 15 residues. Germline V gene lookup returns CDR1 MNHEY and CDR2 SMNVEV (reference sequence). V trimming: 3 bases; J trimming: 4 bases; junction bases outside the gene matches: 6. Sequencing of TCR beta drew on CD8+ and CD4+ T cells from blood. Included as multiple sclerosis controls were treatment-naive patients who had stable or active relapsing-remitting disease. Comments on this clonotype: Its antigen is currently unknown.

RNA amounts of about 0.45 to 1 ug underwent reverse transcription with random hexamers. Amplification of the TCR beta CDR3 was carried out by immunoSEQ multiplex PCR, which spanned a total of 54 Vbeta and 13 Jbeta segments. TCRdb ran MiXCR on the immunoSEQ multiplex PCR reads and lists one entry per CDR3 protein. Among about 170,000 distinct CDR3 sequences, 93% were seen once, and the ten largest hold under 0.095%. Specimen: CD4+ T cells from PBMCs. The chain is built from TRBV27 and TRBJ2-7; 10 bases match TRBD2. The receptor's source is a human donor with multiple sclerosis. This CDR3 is CASSFKWTSGYEQYF. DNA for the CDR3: TGTGCCAGCAGTTTTAAATGGACTAGCGGATACGAGCAGTACTTC.